This T cell receptor (beta chain) appears in the sequencing data of a study of response to subunit inactivated influenza vaccine. This CDR3 has 17 amino acids. The V gene's germline CDR1 is SGHDT and CDR2 YYEEEE. The junction had 11 bases not matched to a gene; V was cut back by 4 bases and J by 2 bases. MiXCR, applied by TCRdb to the RT-PCR reads, yields one record per CDR3 protein. This sample has 650,000 to 700,000 distinct CDR3 sequences, with about 15% found just once. General study results and limits: Authors suggested that a seasonal influenza vaccination recruits few new T cells each time.

Comment on this clonotype: Its antigen is still unknown.

The rearrangement uses TRBV5-6 and TRBJ2-5; TRBD2 agrees at 10 bases. This TCR was recovered from a man aged 50-59 years who received an inactivated influenza vaccine. Sequences were derived from PBMCs from blood, sampled about 13 days after vaccination. CDR3 protein: CASSPAPGLAPQETQYF. The CDR3 bases are TGTGCCAGCAGCCCGGCGCCGGGACTAGCGCCTCAAGAGACCCAGTACTTC.